At least ten counts were recorded for the clone carrying this T cell receptor (beta chain). The antigen is unknown. The data originate from a study of T cell repertoires in cytomegalovirus infection. Study-level background: Shared public TCR beta signatures pointed to both CMV infection and a matching HLA type.

Study conclusions and caveats: Accumulated public TCR beta family frequency recognized individuals carrying CMV together with the relevant HLA.

TCRdb recomputed calls from the reads with MiXCR, one row per CDR3 protein. The top ten clones hold around 3% of a sample with roughly 760,000 distinct CDR3 sequences, 35% of them seen once. This CDR3 is built from 16 residues. With 5 bases clipped from V and 4 bases from J, the junction kept 11 bases outside the gene matches. The V gene's germline CDR1 is SGHVS and CDR2 FQNEAQ. The TCR sequence derives from a human donor in good health (CMV status not recorded). Some clones in this sample may be carry-over from other donors' samples. V usage is TRBV7-8 and J usage is TRBJ1-5; 7 bases are shared with TRBD1. The material sequenced was PBMCs. CDR3 in amino acids: CASSPQMTGRNQPQHF. The CDR3 nucleotides are TGTGCCAGCAGCCCCCAGATGACAGGGAGAAATCAGCCCCAGCATTTT.